What follows are 10 T cell receptor beta chains derived from one specimen sequenced in a study of OX40 agonist ivuxolimab in advanced cancers. Profiled with immunoSEQ multiplex PCR; TCRdb holds only in-frame clones, not every one. The sample records some 74,000 clones, around nine tenths being singletons. This specimen consisted of CD4+ or CD8+ T cells sorted from blood, obtained in a trial of the OX40 agonist ivuxolimab. These receptors were taken from an adult with an advanced solid tumor such as melanoma, head and neck, liver or kidney cancer.

This clone appeared once. This sequence joins TRBV27 and TRBJ2-7; 8 bases fit TRBD1. This CDR3 is built from 14 residues. Trimming removed 8 bases from V and 1 base from J; junction bases left unmatched: 7. Germline values: CDR1 MNHEY, CDR2 SMNVEV (reference sequence). The CDR3 sequence: CASRQGLSSYEQYF. The CDR3 DNA follows: TGTGCCAGCCGACAGGGGTTGAGTTCCTACGAGCAGTACTTC.

The V call is TRBV6-6, the J call TRBJ2-7; 10 bases are shared with TRBD1. CDR3 length: 14 residues. Germline CDR1 reads MNHNY; CDR2 reads SVGAGI (reference sequence). V lost 6 bases to trimming and J lost 1 base; unmatched junction nucleotides: 3. For the CDR3, the DNA is TGTGCCAGCAGGAAGGGACAGGGGTCCTACGAGCAGTACTTC. As protein: CASRKGQGSYEQYF.

This chain links TRBV7-9 with TRBJ1-2; maybe TRBD1 (5 bases). V lost 5 bases, J lost 6 bases, and 16 bases lay in between. This CDR3 has 14 residues. From germline, CDR1 is SEHNR and CDR2 FQNEAQ (reference sequence). CDR3 DNA: TGTGCCAGCAGCCCTACGGGGCAGGGCAATGGCTACACCTTC. Residues: CASSPTGQGNGYTF.

This clone was detected once. The chain employs TRBV27 and TRBJ2-3, with D possibly matching TRBD1 (6 bases). Trimming removed 6 bases from V and 2 bases from J, with 12 bases in between. Germline assignment: CDR1 MNHEY and CDR2 SMNVEV (reference sequence). The CDR3 runs 14 residues. DNA of the CDR3: TGTGCCAGCAGCAGACAGGAAAACACAGATACGCAGTATTTT. It yields the protein CASSRQENTDTQYF.

The CDR3 loop reads CASSLAGLSNQPQHF. CDR3 DNA sequence: TGTGCCAGCAGTTTAGCAGGGCTTTCCAATCAGCCCCAGCATTTT. V usage is TRBV28 and J usage is TRBJ1-5; the D gene is possibly TRBD1 (5 bases). V was trimmed by 2 bases and J by 3 bases, leaving 11 bases between them. The CDR3 sequence is 15 residues long. Germline V gene sequence: CDR1 MDHEN, CDR2 SYDVKM.

The J gene is TRBJ2-7, the V gene TRBV28, with TRBD2 matching over 9 bases. Trimming cost V 7 bases and J 3 bases; bases outside gene matches: 7. Per germline, CDR1 MDHEN and CDR2 SYDVKM. The CDR3 loop spans 14 amino acids. The CDR3 DNA reads as TGTGCCAGCAAGGGTAGCGGGAGAGGCTACGAGCAGTACTTC. Amino acid sequence: CASKGSGRGYEQYF.

The rearrangement links TRBV7-8 to TRBJ2-5; a possible D gene is TRBD2 (6 bases). Trimming cost V 3 bases and J 5 bases, with 16 bases left between them. The CDR3 extends over 15 amino acids. Germline lookup yields CDR1 SGHVS and CDR2 FQNEAQ. CDR3 DNA: TGTGCCAGCAGCTTCAGGCGGGATCCGTGGGAGACCCAGTACTTC. Protein product: CASSFRRDPWETQYF.

The rearrangement uses TRBV5-1 and TRBJ2-2; the match to TRBD1 covers 7 bases. CDR3 length: 16 residues. Germline V gene data show CDR1 as SGHRS and CDR2 as YFSETQ. Trimming cost V 0 bases and J 0 bases; bases outside gene matches: 2. In DNA form, the CDR3 reads TGCGCCAGCAGCTTGGAAGGGGGCACGAACACCGGGGAGCTGTTTTTT. Translating gives CASSLEGGTNTGELFF.

The chain couples TRBV5-1 to TRBJ2-5, with D possibly matching TRBD2 (6 bases). The CDR3 extends over 14 amino acids. Trimming removed 4 bases at V and 5 bases at J, with 15 bases between. Germline V gene lookup returns CDR1 SGHRS and CDR2 YFSETQ. The CDR3 here is CASSQGGIEETQYF. CDR3 DNA: TGCGCCAGCAGCCAGGGCGGGATTGAGGAGACCCAGTACTTC.

V is TRBV7-8 and J is TRBJ2-7; tentatively, D is TRBD1 (5 bases). The germline V gene encodes CDR1 SGHVS and CDR2 FQNEAQ. Trimming removed 4 bases from V and 7 bases from J, with 14 bases in between. The length of the CDR3 is 13 residues. The CDR3 bases are TGTGCCAGCAGCTCTCCAGGGAATGGGGAGCAGTACTTC. Translated: CASSSPGNGEQYF.